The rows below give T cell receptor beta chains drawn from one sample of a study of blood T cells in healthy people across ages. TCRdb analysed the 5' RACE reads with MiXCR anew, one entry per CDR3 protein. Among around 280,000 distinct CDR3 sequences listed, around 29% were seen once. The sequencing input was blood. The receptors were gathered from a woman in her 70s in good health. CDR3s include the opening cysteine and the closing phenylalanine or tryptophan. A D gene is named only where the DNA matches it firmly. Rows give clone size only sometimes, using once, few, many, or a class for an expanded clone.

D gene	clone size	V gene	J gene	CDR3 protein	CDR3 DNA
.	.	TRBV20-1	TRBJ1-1	CSARDYGRNTEAFF	TGCAGTGCTAGAGATTACGGGAGGAACACTGAAGCTTTCTTT
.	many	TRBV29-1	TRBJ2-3	CSVVSGTDTQYF	TGCAGCGTTGTTAGCGGCACAGATACGCAGTATTTT
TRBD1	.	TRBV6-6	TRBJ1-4	CASTKQGTNEKLFF	TGTGCCAGCACGAAACAGGGGACTAATGAAAAACTGTTTTTT
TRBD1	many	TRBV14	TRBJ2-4	CASSLRQGKGKNIQYF	TGTGCCAGCAGCCTCCGACAGGGGAAGGGCAAAAACATTCAGTACTTC
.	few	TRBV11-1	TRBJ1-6	CASSNQGGSPLHF	TGTGCCAGCAGTAACCAGGGAGGTTCACCCCTCCACTTT
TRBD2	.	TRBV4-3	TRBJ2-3	CASSQQLAGDTDTQYF	TGCGCCAGCAGCCAACAGCTAGCGGGAGACACAGATACGCAGTATTTT
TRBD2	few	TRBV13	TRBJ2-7	CASSSMGLAGYEQYF	TGTGCCAGCAGCTCCATGGGACTAGCGGGATACGAGCAGTACTTC
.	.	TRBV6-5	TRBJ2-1	CASSYSTNLNNEQFF	TGTGCCAGCAGTTACTCGACTAACTTAAACAATGAGCAGTTCTTC
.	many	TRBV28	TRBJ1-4	CASSVTASTNEKLFF	TGTGCCAGCAGCGTTACAGCCTCAACTAATGAAAAACTGTTTTTT
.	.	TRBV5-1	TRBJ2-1	CASSQQGGNEQFF	TGCGCCAGCAGCCAGCAGGGGGGCAATGAGCAGTTCTTC
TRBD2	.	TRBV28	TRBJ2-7	CASTVAGGATYEQYF	TGTGCCAGCACCGTCGCGGGGGGCGCGACATACGAGCAGTACTTC
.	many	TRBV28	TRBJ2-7	CASSGGGSRYEQYF	TGTGCCAGCAGTGGTGGGGGCAGCCGTTACGAGCAGTACTTC
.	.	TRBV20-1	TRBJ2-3	CSARDKGGADTQYF	TGTAGTGCTAGAGATAAGGGGGGCGCAGATACGCAGTATTTT
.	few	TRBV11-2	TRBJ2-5	CASSLGPRETQYF	TGTGCCAGCAGCTTAGGGCCCCGGGAGACCCAGTACTTC
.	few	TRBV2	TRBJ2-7	CASSDIRVSPYEQYF	TGTGCCAGCAGTGATATAAGGGTTTCTCCCTACGAGCAGTACTTC
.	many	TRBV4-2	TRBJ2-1	CASSQPPDHYNEQFF	TGTGCCAGCAGCCAACCTCCGGACCATTACAATGAGCAGTTCTTC
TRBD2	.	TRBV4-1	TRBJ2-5	CASSQRLAALEQYF	TGCGCCAGCAGCCAGAGACTAGCGGCGTTGGAGCAGTACTTC
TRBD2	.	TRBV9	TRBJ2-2	CASSVPTSGGAVDGELFF	TGTGCCAGCAGCGTCCCGACTAGCGGGGGGGCGGTGGACGGGGAGCTGTTTTTT
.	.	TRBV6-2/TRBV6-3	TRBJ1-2	CASSYSAGRASGYTF	TGTGCCAGCAGTTACTCTGCAGGGAGGGCGTCTGGCTACACCTTC
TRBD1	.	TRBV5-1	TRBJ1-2	CASSPGTGGGYTF	TGCGCCAGCAGCCCCGGGACAGGCGGTGGCTACACCTTC
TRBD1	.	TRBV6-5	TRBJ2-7	CASSSPGTGSYEQYF	TGTGCCAGCAGTAGCCCCGGGACAGGCTCCTACGAGCAGTACTTC
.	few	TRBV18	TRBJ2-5	CASGSGVRETQYF	TGTGCCAGCGGCAGTGGAGTGAGAGAGACCCAGTACTTC
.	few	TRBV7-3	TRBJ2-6	CASSQKGGSGANVLTF	TGTGCCAGCAGTCAAAAAGGGGGGTCTGGGGCCAACGTCCTGACTTTC
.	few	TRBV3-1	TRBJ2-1	CASSQEGLGNPYNEQFF	TGTGCCAGCAGCCAAGAGGGCCTAGGAAACCCCTACAATGAGCAGTTCTTC
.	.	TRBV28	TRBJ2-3	CASRGWGASTDTQYF	TGTGCCAGCAGAGGATGGGGGGCCAGCACAGATACGCAGTATTTT
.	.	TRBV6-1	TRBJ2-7	CASSTGSFPYEQYF	TGTGCCAGCAGCACAGGGTCATTTCCCTACGAGCAGTACTTC
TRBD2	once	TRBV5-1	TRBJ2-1	CASSPTGREAYNEQFF	TGCGCCAGCAGCCCGACGGGGCGGGAGGCTTACAATGAGCAGTTCTTC
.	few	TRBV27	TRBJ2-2	CASTFRQSPGELFF	TGTGCCAGCACCTTCCGACAGAGTCCCGGGGAGCTGTTTTTT
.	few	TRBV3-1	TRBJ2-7	CASSQAPRGSYEQYF	TGTGCCAGCAGCCAAGCCCCGCGGGGCTCCTACGAGCAGTACTTC
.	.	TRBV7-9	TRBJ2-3	CASSGGPGRDTDTQYF	TGTGCCAGTAGCGGAGGTCCGGGACGCGACACAGATACGCAGTATTTT
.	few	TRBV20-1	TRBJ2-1	CSASIPGGRGRSWEQFF	TGCAGTGCCAGTATCCCGGGAGGCAGGGGGCGTTCTTGGGAGCAGTTCTTC
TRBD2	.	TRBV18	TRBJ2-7	CASSPASGRAGYEQYF	TGTGCCAGCTCACCTGCTAGCGGGAGGGCCGGCTACGAGCAGTACTTC
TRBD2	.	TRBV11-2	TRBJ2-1	CASSHGLAVNEQFF	TGTGCCAGCAGCCACGGACTAGCGGTCAATGAGCAGTTCTTC
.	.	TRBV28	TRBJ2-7	CASSLSGGANTYEQYF	TGTGCCAGCAGTTTAAGTGGGGGCGCAAACACCTACGAGCAGTACTTC
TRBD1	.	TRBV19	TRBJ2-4	CASSLPPTGMRYF	TGTGCCAGTAGTCTCCCTCCGACAGGGATGCGGTACTTC
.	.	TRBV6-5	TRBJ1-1	CASSPLGEPNTEAFF	TGTGCCAGCAGCCCCTTGGGGGAGCCGAACACTGAAGCTTTCTTT
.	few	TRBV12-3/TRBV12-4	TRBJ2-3	CASTATDTQYF	TGTGCCAGCACAGCGACTGATACGCAGTATTTT
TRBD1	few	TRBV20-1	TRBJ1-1	CSAATGKYYDMNTEAFF	TGCAGTGCCGCGACAGGGAAATATTATGATATGAACACTGAAGCTTTCTTT
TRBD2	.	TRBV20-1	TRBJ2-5	CSARIPTSGLSVEYF	TGCAGTGCTAGAATCCCGACTAGCGGGCTATCAGTGGAGTACTTC
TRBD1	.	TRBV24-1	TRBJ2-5	CATSDPGGAETQYF	TGTGCCACCAGTGATCCAGGGGGCGCAGAGACCCAGTACTTC
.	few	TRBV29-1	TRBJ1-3	CSVEIWGSGNTIYF	TGCAGCGTTGAAATTTGGGGGTCCGGAAACACCATATATTTT
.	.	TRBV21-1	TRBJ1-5	CASTPRRAGGNQPQHF	TGTGCCAGCACCCCCCGCAGGGCAGGGGGCAATCAGCCCCAGCATTTT
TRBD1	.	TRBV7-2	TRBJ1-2	CASSAFTGVSGGYTF	TGTGCCAGCAGCGCCTTCACAGGGGTATCGGGCGGCTACACCTTC
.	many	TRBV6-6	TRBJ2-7	CASKAGSYEQYF	TGTGCCAGCAAAGCCGGCTCCTACGAGCAGTACTTC
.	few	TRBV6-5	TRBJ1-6	CASSYSTQMNSPLHF	TGTGCCAGCAGTTACTCGACGCAGATGAATTCACCCCTCCACTTT
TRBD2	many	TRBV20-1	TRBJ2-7	CSARDHSSGVTYEQYF	TGCAGTGCTAGAGACCATTCTAGCGGGGTCACCTACGAGCAGTACTTC